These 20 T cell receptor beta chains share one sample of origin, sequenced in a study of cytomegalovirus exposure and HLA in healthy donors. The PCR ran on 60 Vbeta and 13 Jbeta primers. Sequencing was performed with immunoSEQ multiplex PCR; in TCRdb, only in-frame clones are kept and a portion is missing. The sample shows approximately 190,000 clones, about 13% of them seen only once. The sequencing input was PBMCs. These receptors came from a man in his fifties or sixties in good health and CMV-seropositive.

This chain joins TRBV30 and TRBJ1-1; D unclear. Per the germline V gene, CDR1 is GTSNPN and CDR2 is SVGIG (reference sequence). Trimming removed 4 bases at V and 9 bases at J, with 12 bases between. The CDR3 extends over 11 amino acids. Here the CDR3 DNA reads TGTGCCTGGACCAAACATCGCCAAGCTTTCTTT. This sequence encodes CAWTKHRQAFF.

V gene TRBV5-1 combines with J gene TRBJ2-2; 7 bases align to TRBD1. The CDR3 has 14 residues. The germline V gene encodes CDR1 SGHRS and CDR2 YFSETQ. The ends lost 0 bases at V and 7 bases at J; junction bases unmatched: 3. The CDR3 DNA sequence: TGCGCCAGCAGCTTGGACAGGGGTCTCGGGGAGCTGTTTTTT. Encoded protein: CASSLDRGLGELFF.

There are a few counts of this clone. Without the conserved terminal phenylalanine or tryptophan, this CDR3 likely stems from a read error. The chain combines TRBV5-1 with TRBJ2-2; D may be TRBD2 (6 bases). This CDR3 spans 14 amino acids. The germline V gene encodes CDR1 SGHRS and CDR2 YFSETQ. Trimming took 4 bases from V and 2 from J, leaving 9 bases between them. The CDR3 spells CASSPGLNTGELFV. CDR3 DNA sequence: TGCGCCAGCAGCCCGGGACTTAACACCGGGGAGCTGTTTGTT.

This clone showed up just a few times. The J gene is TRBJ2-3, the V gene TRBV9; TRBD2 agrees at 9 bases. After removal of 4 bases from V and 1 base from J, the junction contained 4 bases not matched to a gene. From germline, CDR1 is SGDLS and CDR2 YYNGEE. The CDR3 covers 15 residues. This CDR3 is CASSLTSGGTDTQYF. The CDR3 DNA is TGTGCCAGCAGCCTGACTAGCGGAGGCACAGATACGCAGTATTTT.

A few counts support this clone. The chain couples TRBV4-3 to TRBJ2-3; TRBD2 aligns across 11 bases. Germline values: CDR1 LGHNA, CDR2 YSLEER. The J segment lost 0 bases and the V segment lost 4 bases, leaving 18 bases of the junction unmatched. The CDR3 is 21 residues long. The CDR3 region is CASSRTVLGLAGGPSTDTQYF. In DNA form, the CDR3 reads TGCGCCAGCAGCCGAACCGTCTTGGGGCTAGCGGGGGGCCCTAGCACAGATACGCAGTATTTT.

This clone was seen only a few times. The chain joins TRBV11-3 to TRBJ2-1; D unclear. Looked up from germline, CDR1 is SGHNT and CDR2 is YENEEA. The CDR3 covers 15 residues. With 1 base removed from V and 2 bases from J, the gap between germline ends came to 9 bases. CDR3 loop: CASSLGGRTYNEQFF. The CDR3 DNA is TGTGCCAGCAGCTTAGGCGGTAGGACCTACAATGAGCAGTTCTTC.

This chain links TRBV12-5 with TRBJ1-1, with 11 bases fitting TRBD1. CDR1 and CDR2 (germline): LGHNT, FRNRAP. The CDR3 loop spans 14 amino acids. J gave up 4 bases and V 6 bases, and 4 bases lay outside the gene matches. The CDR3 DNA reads TGTGCTAGTGGCCCAGGACAGGGGGCCACTGAAGCTTTCTTT. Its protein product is CASGPGQGATEAFF.

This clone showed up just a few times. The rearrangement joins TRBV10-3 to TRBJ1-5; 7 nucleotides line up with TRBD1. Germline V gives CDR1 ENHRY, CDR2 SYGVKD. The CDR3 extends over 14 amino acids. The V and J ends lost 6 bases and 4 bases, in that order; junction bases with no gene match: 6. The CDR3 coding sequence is TGTGCCATCAGCCCGGACAGGATAAATCAGCCCCAGCATTTT. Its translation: CAISPDRINQPQHF.

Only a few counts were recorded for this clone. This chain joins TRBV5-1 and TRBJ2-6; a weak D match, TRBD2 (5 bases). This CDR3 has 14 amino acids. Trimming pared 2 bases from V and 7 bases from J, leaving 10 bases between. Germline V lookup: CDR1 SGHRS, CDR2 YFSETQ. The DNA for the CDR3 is TGCGCCAGCAGCTTTCGCCGGACTGCCAACGTCCTGACTTTC. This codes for CASSFRRTANVLTF. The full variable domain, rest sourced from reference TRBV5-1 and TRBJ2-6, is KAGVTQTPRYLIKTRGQQVTLSCSPISGHRSVSWYQQTPGQGLQFLFEYFSETQRNKGNFPGRFSGRQFSNSRSEMNVSTLELGDSALYLCASSFRRTANVLTFGAGSRLTVL.

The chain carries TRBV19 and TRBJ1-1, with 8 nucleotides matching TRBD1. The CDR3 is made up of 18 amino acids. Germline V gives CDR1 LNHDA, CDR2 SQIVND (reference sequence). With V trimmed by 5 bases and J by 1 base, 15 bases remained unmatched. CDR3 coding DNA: TGTGCCAGTAGTTCGCTATGGACAGGGCGTCAATCGAACACTGAAGCTTTCTTT. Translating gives CASSSLWTGRQSNTEAFF.

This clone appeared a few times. CDR3 residues: CASSELAGGLGETQYF. The CDR3 DNA sequence: TGTGCCAGCAGCGAACTAGCGGGGGGCCTCGGCGAGACCCAGTACTTC. The V call is TRBV9, the J call TRBJ2-5; 12 bases are shared with TRBD2. Germline V gene lookup returns CDR1 SGDLS and CDR2 YYNGEE. The CDR3 is made up of 16 amino acids. After removal of 3 bases from V and 5 bases from J, the junction contained 8 bases not matched to a gene.

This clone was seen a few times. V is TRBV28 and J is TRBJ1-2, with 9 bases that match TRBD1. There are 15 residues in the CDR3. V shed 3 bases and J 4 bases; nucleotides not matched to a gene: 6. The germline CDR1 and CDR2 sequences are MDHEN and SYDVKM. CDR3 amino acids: CASSFFPTGGYGYTF. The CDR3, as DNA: TGTGCCAGCAGTTTTTTCCCGACAGGGGGCTATGGCTACACCTTC.

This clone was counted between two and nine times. The CDR3 DNA reads TGTGCCAGCAGTTCAGGGGCCAACGTCCTGACTTTC. The encoded protein is CASSSGANVLTF. The V gene is TRBV6-6, the J gene TRBJ2-6; D remains unclear. The V end lost 4 bases, the J end lost 4 bases, and 2 bases lay between the germline ends. The CDR3 is made up of 12 amino acids. The germline CDR1 and CDR2 sequences are MNHNY and SVGAGI (reference sequence).

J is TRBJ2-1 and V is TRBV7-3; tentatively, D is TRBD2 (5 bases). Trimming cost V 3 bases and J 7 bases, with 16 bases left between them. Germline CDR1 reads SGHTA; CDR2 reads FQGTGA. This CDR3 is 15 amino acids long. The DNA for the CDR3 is TGTGCCAGCAGCTTTCCGGGATCCCTACGGAATGAGCAGTTCTTC. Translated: CASSFPGSLRNEQFF. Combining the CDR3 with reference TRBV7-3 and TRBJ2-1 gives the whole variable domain GAGVSQTPSNKVTEKGKYVELRCDPISGHTALYWYRQSLGQGPEFLIYFQGTGAADDSGLPNDRFFAVRPEGSVSTLKIQRTERGDSAVYLCASSFPGSLRNEQFFGPGTRLTVL.

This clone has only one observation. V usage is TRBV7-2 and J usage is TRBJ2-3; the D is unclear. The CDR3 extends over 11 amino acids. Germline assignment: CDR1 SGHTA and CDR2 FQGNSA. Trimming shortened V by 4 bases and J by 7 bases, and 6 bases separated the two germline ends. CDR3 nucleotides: TGTGCCAGCAGCTCCCCCAATACGCAGTATTTT. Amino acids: CASSSPNTQYF.

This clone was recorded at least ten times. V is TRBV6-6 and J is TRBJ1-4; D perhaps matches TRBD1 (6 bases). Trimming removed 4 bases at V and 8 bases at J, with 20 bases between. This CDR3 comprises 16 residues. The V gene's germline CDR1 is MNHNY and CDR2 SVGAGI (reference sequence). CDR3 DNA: TGTGCCAGCAGTTCCCGAGGGGGAGGGGGTAACGAAAAACTGTTTTTT. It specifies CASSSRGGGGNEKLFF.

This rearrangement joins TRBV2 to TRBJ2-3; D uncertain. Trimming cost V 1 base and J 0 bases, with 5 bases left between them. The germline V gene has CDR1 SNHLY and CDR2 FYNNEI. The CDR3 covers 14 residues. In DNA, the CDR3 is TGTGCCAGCAGTGAAGACGGTAGCACAGATACGCAGTATTTT. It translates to CASSEDGSTDTQYF.

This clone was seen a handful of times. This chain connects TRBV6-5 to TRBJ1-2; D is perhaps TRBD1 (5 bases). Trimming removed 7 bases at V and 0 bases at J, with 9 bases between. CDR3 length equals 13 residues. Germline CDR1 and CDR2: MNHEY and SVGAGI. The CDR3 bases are TGTGCCAGCACAGCAGGGACTAACTATGGCTACACCTTC. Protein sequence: CASTAGTNYGYTF.

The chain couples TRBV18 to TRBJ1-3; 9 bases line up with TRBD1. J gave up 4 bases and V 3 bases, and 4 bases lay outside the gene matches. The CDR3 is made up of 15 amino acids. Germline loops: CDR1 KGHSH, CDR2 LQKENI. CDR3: CASSPSGTGGNTIYF. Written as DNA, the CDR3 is TGTGCCAGCTCACCCTCCGGGACAGGGGGAAACACCATATATTTT.

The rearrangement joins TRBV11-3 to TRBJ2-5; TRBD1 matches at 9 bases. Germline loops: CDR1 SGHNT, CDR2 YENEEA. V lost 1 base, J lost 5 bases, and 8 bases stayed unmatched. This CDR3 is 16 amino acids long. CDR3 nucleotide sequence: TGTGCCAGCAGCTTAGCCGGGACAGGGATTGGGGAGACCCAGTACTTC. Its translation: CASSLAGTGIGETQYF.